Given below is one TCR beta chain in context. Its antigen is as yet unknown. The data originate from a study of shared clonotypes between healthy human individuals. Study at large: The donor group consisted of two women and a few men, aged 18 to 49.

Findings and limits, study-wide: It was the non-shared clonotypes that had lower generation probabilities than clonotypes shared by all four donors.

V shed 6 bases, J shed 7 bases, and the junction held 8 bases outside the gene matches. CDR1 is MNHEY and CDR2 is SVGAGI in the germline V gene. This CDR3 is built from 15 residues. At deep level, the assay was performed. Several immunoSEQ plates held equal portions of the genomic DNA taken from each subset. Measured with immunoSEQ multiplex PCR; TCRdb has only the in-frame clones, and not every one. The sample holds around 2,000,000 clones, 85% to 95% seen once. The sequencing input was naive CD4+ T cells sorted from blood. The subset is: CD45RA+ positively selected. The gene calls are TRBV6-5 and TRBJ1-6; 8 positions match TRBD1. This sequence was found in a man aged 18 to 30 in good health. CDR3 nucleotide sequence: TGTGCCAGCAGCTATAGACAGGGGAGGAATTCACCCCTCCACTTT. Translating it yields CASSYRQGRNSPLHF.